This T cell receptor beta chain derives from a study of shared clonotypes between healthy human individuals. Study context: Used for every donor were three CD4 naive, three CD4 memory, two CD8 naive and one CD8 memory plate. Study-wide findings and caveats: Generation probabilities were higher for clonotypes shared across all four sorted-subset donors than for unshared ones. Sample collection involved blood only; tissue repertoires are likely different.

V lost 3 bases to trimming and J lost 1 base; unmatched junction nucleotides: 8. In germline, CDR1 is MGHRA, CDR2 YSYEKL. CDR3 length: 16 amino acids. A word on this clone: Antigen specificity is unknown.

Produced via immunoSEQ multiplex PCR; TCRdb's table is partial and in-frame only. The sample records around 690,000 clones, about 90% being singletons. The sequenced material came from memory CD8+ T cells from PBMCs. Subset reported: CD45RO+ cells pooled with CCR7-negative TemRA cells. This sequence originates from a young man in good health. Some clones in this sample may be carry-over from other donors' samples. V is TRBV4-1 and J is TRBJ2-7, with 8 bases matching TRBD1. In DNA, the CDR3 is TGCGCCAGCAGCCACCCCGGGACAGGACCGTCCTACGAGCAGTACTTC. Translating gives CASSHPGTGPSYEQYF.